Each of the 23 T cell receptor beta chains below was sequenced from the same sample in a study of OX40 agonist ivuxolimab in advanced cancers. Profiled with immunoSEQ multiplex PCR; TCRdb holds only in-frame clones, not every one. The sample consists of tens of thousands of clones, under 95% of them appearing once. The sample consisted of CD4+ or CD8+ T cells sorted from blood, taken in a trial of the OX40 agonist ivuxolimab. The receptors were sampled from an adult with an advanced solid tumor such as melanoma, head and neck, liver or kidney cancer.

The chain recombines TRBV5-4 with TRBJ1-1, with D possibly matching TRBD1 (5 bases). CDR3 length equals 12 residues. Trimming removed 1 base at V and 8 bases at J, with 9 bases between. Germline CDR1 is SGHNT and CDR2 is YYREEE (reference sequence). The CDR3 DNA sequence: TGTGCCAGCAGCTTGTTTGGGACCGAAGCTTTCTTT. Translation gives CASSLFGTEAFF.

This clone was seen only once. One end of the junction fails to match germline, which may point to a read error. CDR3 sequence: CAIKAGPIYGQYF. Here the CDR3 DNA reads TGTGCCATTAAAGCGGGACCGATATACGGGCAGTACTTC. The rearrangement uses TRBV10-3 and TRBJ2-7; 7 bases are shared with TRBD2. CDR1 and CDR2 (germline): ENHRY, SYGVKD. The CDR3 extends over 13 amino acids.

This chain joins TRBV9 and TRBJ2-3; 7 nucleotides line up with TRBD2. CDR1 and CDR2 from the germline V gene are SGDLS and YYNGEE. Unmatched junction bases numbered 9, after V lost 2 bases and J lost 0 bases. CDR3 length equals 17 residues. CDR3 DNA sequence: TGTGCCAGCAGCGTTCGACTAGCCGGAGGAAGCACAGATACGCAGTATTTT. Translated, it gives CASSVRLAGGSTDTQYF.

V is TRBV19 and J is TRBJ2-7; 13 nucleotides agree with TRBD2. The CDR3 extends over 17 amino acids. The germline CDR1 and CDR2 sequences are LNHDA and SQIVND (reference sequence). V lost 6 bases, J lost 4 bases, and 12 bases stayed unmatched. DNA for the CDR3: TGTGCCAGTAGCATTACCCCCGGACTAGCGGGAGAGTACGAGCAGTACTTC. Its translation is CASSITPGLAGEYEQYF. The full variable domain, in which reference TRBV19 and TRBJ2-7 provide the parts outside the CDR3, is DGGITQSPKYLFRKEGQNVTLSCEQNLNHDAMYWYRQDPGQGLRLIYYSQIVNDFQKGDIAEGYSVSREKKESFPLTVTSAQKNPTAFYLCASSITPGLAGEYEQYFGPGTRLTVT.

This clone was detected only once. The chain is built from TRBV5-8 and TRBJ2-7, with D perhaps TRBD1 or TRBD2 (5 bases each). Looked up from germline, CDR1 is SGHTS and CDR2 is YDEGEE. Trimming left V 0 bases short and J 2 bases short, with 12 bases between. This CDR3 comprises 15 residues. CDR3 sequence: CASSLEAGRPYEQYF. CDR3 bases: TGTGCCAGCAGCTTGGAGGCAGGGAGACCCTACGAGCAGTACTTC.

The chain recombines TRBV27 with TRBJ1-4; 8 bases line up with TRBD1. The V gene's germline CDR1 is MNHEY and CDR2 SMNVEV (reference sequence). CDR3 length: 17 amino acids. V shed 4 bases and J 4 bases; nucleotides not matched to a gene: 11. CDR3 nucleotides: TGTGCCAGCAGTTCGACTTTGACAGGGGCGCTTAATGAAAAACTGTTTTTT. This encodes CASSSTLTGALNEKLFF.

V and J are TRBV28 and TRBJ1-1, with 7 positions matching TRBD1. Germline V gene lookup returns CDR1 MDHEN and CDR2 SYDVKM. CDR3 size: 15 residues. Trimming removed 5 bases from V and 4 bases from J; junction bases left unmatched: 10. CDR3 loop: CASSPDREQVTEAFF. CDR3 nucleotides: TGTGCCAGCAGTCCCGACAGGGAACAGGTCACTGAAGCTTTCTTT.

The sample holds one count of this clone. In DNA form, the CDR3 reads TGTGCCAGCAGCTGGGGACAGGACTACGAGCAGTACTTC. Translated: CASSWGQDYEQYF. This chain connects TRBV7-6 to TRBJ2-7; 8 nucleotides match TRBD1. The CDR3 has 13 residues. Germline values: CDR1 SGHVS, CDR2 FNYEAQ. The ends lost 4 bases at V and 3 bases at J; junction bases unmatched: 2.

This sequence joins TRBV27 and TRBJ2-3; 10 positions agree with TRBD2. V lost 8 bases to trimming and J lost 1 base; unmatched junction nucleotides: 9. This CDR3 is built from 16 residues. Germline CDR1 MNHEY, CDR2 SMNVEV (reference sequence). DNA of the CDR3: TGTGCCAGCTTCACTAGCGGGACCCCCCGCACAGATACGCAGTATTTT. This translates into CASFTSGTPRTDTQYF.

The chain combines TRBV7-9 with TRBJ2-1; possible D gene TRBD1, 5 bases. This CDR3 spans 13 amino acids. V was shortened by 5 bases and J by 6 bases, with 11 bases between the two germline ends. The V gene's germline CDR1 is SEHNR and CDR2 FQNEAQ (reference sequence). CDR3 in DNA: TGTGCCAGCAGCCCCGACAGACTCAATGAGCAGTTCTTC. Residues: CASSPDRLNEQFF.

The V and J genes are TRBV7-9 and TRBJ2-7; TRBD1 might be the D (6 bases). Trimming left V 1 base short and J 2 bases short, with 9 bases between. Germline lookup yields CDR1 SEHNR and CDR2 FQNEAQ (reference sequence). The CDR3 runs to 14 residues. CDR3 coding DNA: TGTGCCAGCAGCTTAGGGGGGCTGCCCTACGAGCAGTACTTC. Protein sequence: CASSLGGLPYEQYF.

J is TRBJ2-5 and V is TRBV10-2, with D hard to call. The germline V gene encodes CDR1 WSHSY and CDR2 SAAADI. Trimming shortened V by 4 bases and J by 2 bases, and 11 bases separated the two germline ends. The CDR3 sequence is 14 residues long. The CDR3 bases are TGCGCCAGCAGTGTGGTCAGGTCGCAAGAGACCCAGTACTTC. Its protein product is CASSVVRSQETQYF.

This clone occurred once. V is TRBV27 and J is TRBJ1-1; TRBD1 is a possible D gene (5 bases). The CDR3 totals 13 residues. Trimming left V 5 bases short and J 6 bases short, with 13 bases between. CDR1 and CDR2 (germline): MNHEY, SMNVEV (reference sequence). DNA for the CDR3: TGTGCCAGCAGTCTTGGTGAGGGGTCTGAAGCTTTCTTT. It specifies CASSLGEGSEAFF.

The rearrangement uses TRBV28 and TRBJ1-2; no reliable D call. CDR1 MDHEN and CDR2 SYDVKM come from the germline V gene. Trimming shortened V by 1 base and J by 4 bases, and 4 bases separated the two germline ends. The CDR3 sequence is 12 residues long. CDR3 sequence: CASSLYGYGYTF. In DNA, the CDR3 is TGTGCCAGCAGTTTATACGGCTATGGCTACACCTTC.

The chain combines TRBV9 with TRBJ2-1, with D tentatively TRBD1 (6 bases). This CDR3 has 14 residues. V was shortened by 0 bases and J by 7 bases, with 11 bases between the two germline ends. Germline lookup yields CDR1 SGDLS and CDR2 YYNGEE. This chain's CDR3 is CASSVEDSQNEQFF. The CDR3 coding sequence is TGTGCCAGCAGCGTAGAGGACAGTCAGAATGAGCAGTTCTTC.

The rearrangement uses TRBV5-3 and TRBJ1-1, with 7 positions matching TRBD1. TRBV5-3 is annotated as an ORF whose role is uncertain. The CDR3 has 14 residues. J was trimmed by 4 bases and V by 4 bases; bases with no gene match: 7. The CDR3 region has the DNA TGTGCCAGAAGCGCGGGACAGTTCTTCACTGAAGCTTTCTTT. Translation gives CARSAGQFFTEAFF.

V usage is TRBV7-6 and J usage is TRBJ1-1; 8 positions match TRBD1. J gave up 2 bases and V 5 bases, and 4 bases lay outside the gene matches. Germline CDR1 is SGHVS and CDR2 is FNYEAQ. The CDR3 spans 14 residues. CDR3: CASSIGTGNTEAFF. The CDR3 bases are TGTGCCAGCAGCATCGGGACAGGCAACACTGAAGCTTTCTTT.

The V gene is TRBV19, the J gene TRBJ2-2, with D unclear. Trimming took off 2 bases at V and 4 bases at J, with 11 bases between the two ends. This CDR3 spans 15 amino acids. From germline, CDR1 is LNHDA and CDR2 SQIVND (reference sequence). CDR3 sequence: CASSIWPPGTGELFF. CDR3 DNA sequence: TGTGCCAGTAGTATATGGCCCCCGGGCACCGGGGAGCTGTTTTTT.

The gene calls are TRBV27 and TRBJ2-7; 7 bases match TRBD2. Losses at the gene ends were 3 bases for V and 0 bases for J; bases not matched to a gene: 5. Per germline, CDR1 MNHEY and CDR2 SMNVEV (reference sequence). CDR3 size: 15 residues. The CDR3 protein is CASSFFPGGSYEQYF. CDR3 sequence (DNA): TGTGCCAGCAGTTTCTTCCCGGGGGGCTCCTACGAGCAGTACTTC.

With respect to this clone: This specimen includes other DNA sequences encoding the same CDR3. The chain uses TRBV27 and TRBJ1-5; D gene unclear. CDR3 length: 13 residues. Germline V gives CDR1 MNHEY, CDR2 SMNVEV (reference sequence). V was trimmed by 0 bases and J by 0 bases, leaving 0 bases between them. The CDR3 DNA follows: TGTGCCAGCAGTTTATCTAGCAATCAGCCCCAGCATTTT. Protein: CASSLSSNQPQHF.

CDR3 nucleotide sequence: TGTGCCAGGGGGTCCCAGGGTTGCCACGAGCAGTACTTC. Its translation: CARGSQGCHEQYF. The chain has TRBV6-5 and TRBJ2-7, with D possibly being TRBD1 (5 bases). CDR1 MNHEY and CDR2 SVGAGI come from the germline V gene. This CDR3 comprises 13 residues. V was trimmed by 9 bases and J by 5 bases, leaving 17 bases between them.

The chain joins TRBV4-1 to TRBJ2-7; D gene ambiguous. Trimming removed 0 bases from V and 2 bases from J, with 11 bases in between. Germline V gene lookup returns CDR1 MGHRA and CDR2 YSYEKL. The CDR3 covers 15 residues. CDR3 region: CASSQEAIEAYEQYF. CDR3 nucleotides: TGCGCCAGCAGCCAAGAAGCGATAGAGGCCTACGAGCAGTACTTC.

This chain connects TRBV10-3 to TRBJ2-1, with no clear D. CDR1 and CDR2 (germline): ENHRY, SYGVKD. Trimming removed 7 bases at V and 4 bases at J, with 8 bases between. This CDR3 spans 12 amino acids. The CDR3 nucleotides read TGTGCCATCACTGCAGATTACAATGAGCAGTTCTTC. Residues: CAITADYNEQFF.